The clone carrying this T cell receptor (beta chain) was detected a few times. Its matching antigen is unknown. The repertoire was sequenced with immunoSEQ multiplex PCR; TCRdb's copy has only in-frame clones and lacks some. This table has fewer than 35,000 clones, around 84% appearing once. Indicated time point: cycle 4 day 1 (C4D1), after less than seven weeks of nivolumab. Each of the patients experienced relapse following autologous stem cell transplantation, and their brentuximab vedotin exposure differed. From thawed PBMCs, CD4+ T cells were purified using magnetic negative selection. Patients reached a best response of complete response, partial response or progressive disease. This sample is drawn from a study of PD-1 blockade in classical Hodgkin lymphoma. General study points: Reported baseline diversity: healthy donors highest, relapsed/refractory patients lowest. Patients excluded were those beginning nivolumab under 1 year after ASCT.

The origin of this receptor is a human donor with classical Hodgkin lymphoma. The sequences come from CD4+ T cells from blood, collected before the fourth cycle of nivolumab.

The CDR3 protein is CATSRGQGARQPQHF. In DNA, the CDR3 is TGTGCCACCAGCAGGGGACAGGGGGCGAGGCAGCCCCAGCATTTT. The chain joins TRBV15 to TRBJ1-5; TRBD1 aligns across 12 bases. Germline trimming cut 3 bases from V and 7 bases from J; bases unmatched to any gene: 4. Germline V gene sequence: CDR1 LNHNV, CDR2 YYDKDF (reference sequence). This CDR3 is 15 amino acids long.